The 19 T cell receptor beta chains below come from one sample, sequenced in a study of blood T cells in healthy people across ages. A second PCR, run for about 7 to 11 cycles, used a sample-barcoded 5' primer plus a J-beta primer mix. TCRdb re-called the 5' RACE reads with MiXCR, one entry per CDR3 protein. The repertoire includes more than 650,000 distinct CDR3 sequences, approximately 21% of them detected once, and around a fifth sits in the top ten. The sample comprised blood. These receptors were taken from a man between 65 and 85 years old in good health.

This clonotype was detected only a few times. The chain combines TRBV4-1 with TRBJ1-2; D gene uncertain. Germline V gives CDR1 MGHRA, CDR2 YSYEKL. The CDR3 sequence is 13 residues long. V lost 0 bases to trimming and J lost 8 bases, with 10 bases between them. Written as DNA, the CDR3 is TGCGCCAGCAGCCAAGATTATCCGGGGGGCTACACCTTC. Encoded protein: CASSQDYPGGYTF.

The chain combines TRBV7-8 with TRBJ2-2; D ambiguous. Germline lookup yields CDR1 SGHVS and CDR2 FQNEAQ. The CDR3 has 12 amino acids. V shed 1 base and J shed 9 bases, with 6 bases lying between them. CDR3 loop: CASSLVARELFF. Here the CDR3 DNA reads TGTGCCAGCAGCTTAGTAGCCCGGGAGCTGTTTTTT. The entire variable domain, with the rest obtained from reference TRBV7-8 and TRBJ2-2, is as follows: GAGVSQSPRYKVAKRGQDVALRCDPISGHVSLFWYQQALGQGPEFLTYFQNEAQLDKSGLPSDRFFAERPEGSVSTLKIQRTQQEDSAVYLCASSLVARELFFGEGSRLTVL.

Here the CDR3 DNA reads TGTGCCAGCAGCTCCGGACAGGGACAAAACACCATATATTTT. This translates into CASSSGQGQNTIYF. The rearrangement uses TRBV7-2 and TRBJ1-3; 8 bases agree with TRBD1. With V trimmed by 4 bases and J by 6 bases, 5 bases remained unmatched. The CDR3 contains 14 residues. Germline V gives CDR1 SGHTA, CDR2 FQGNSA.

This clonotype was detected a few times. The genes are TRBV25-1 and TRBJ2-5, with 7 bases matching TRBD1. The V gene end was trimmed by 5 bases and the J gene end by 3 bases; junction bases not matched to a gene: 12. The CDR3 consists of 16 residues. The V gene's germline CDR1 is MGHDK and CDR2 SYGVNS. CDR3 bases: TGTGCCAGCAGTCCGCGACAGGGATATCGGAAAGAGACCCAGTACTTC. This codes for CASSPRQGYRKETQYF.

A note on this clonotype: Just one base apart from a much larger clone, this may be a read error. The chain recombines TRBV27 with TRBJ1-1, with a possible D match to TRBD1 (6 bases). CDR1 and CDR2 from the germline V gene are MNHEY and SMNVEV (reference sequence). With 6 bases removed from V and 3 bases from J, the gap between germline ends came to 11 bases. The CDR3 covers 13 residues. Here the CDR3 reads CASRQQGYTEAFF. In DNA, the CDR3 is TGTGCCAGCAGACAACAGGGTTACACTGAAGCTTTCTTT.

A few counts support this clonotype. The gene calls are TRBV20-1 and TRBJ1-2; D ambiguous. The V and J ends lost 3 bases and 1 base respectively, with 9 bases between them. Germline CDR1 is DFQATT and CDR2 is SNEGSKA (reference sequence). The CDR3 length is 13 residues. The CDR3 nucleotides are TGCAGTGCTAGCCCCCTTTTTAACTATGGCTACACCTTC. Its translation is CSASPLFNYGYTF.

This clonotype was observed a handful of times. The chain recombines TRBV28 with TRBJ2-5; D may be TRBD1 or TRBD2 (6 bases each). The CDR3 contains 16 residues. Germline V gene lookup returns CDR1 MDHEN and CDR2 SYDVKM. The V end was cut by 4 bases, the J end by 1 base, with 16 bases between. CDR3 loop: CASSWGAGAPQETQYF. The CDR3 region has the DNA TGTGCCAGCAGTTGGGGGGCAGGGGCCCCCCAAGAGACCCAGTACTTC.

The chain has TRBV2 and TRBJ1-1; D gene ambiguous. The CDR3 loop spans 13 amino acids. Germline-derived CDR1 and CDR2 are SNHLY and FYNNEI. V shed 2 bases and J shed 4 bases, with 8 bases lying between them. In nucleotides, the CDR3 is TGTGCCAGCAGTGAATGGCAGTCCACTGAAGCTTTCTTT. It yields the protein CASSEWQSTEAFF.

The chain recombines TRBV12-3 or TRBV12-4 with TRBJ2-1, with D perhaps matching TRBD1 (6 bases). Between the trimmed V and J ends, which lost 4 bases and 5 bases, there was a span of 15 bases. The CDR3 has 15 residues. The CDR3 region has the DNA TGTGCCAGCAGTTGGTGGGGACACCGGAACAATGAGCAGTTCTTC. This encodes CASSWWGHRNNEQFF.

The V call is TRBV24-1, the J call TRBJ2-5, with 8 positions matching TRBD2. V lost 3 bases, J lost 1 base, and 9 bases stayed unmatched. Germline CDR1 reads KGHDR; CDR2 reads SFDVKD. The CDR3 is 17 residues long. The CDR3 DNA reads TGTGCCACCAGTGATGCCTGGATAGCGGGGTCCCAAGAGACCCAGTACTTC. Translated, it gives CATSDAWIAGSQETQYF.

This clonotype was observed a few times. The rearrangement uses TRBV29-1 and TRBJ2-1; the match to TRBD2 covers 16 bases. CDR3 length equals 17 residues. CDR1 and CDR2 from the germline V gene are SQVTM and ANQGSEA. The V segment lost 3 bases and the J segment 1 base; nucleotides outside the gene matches: 3. CDR3 bases: TGCAGCGTTGAGGGACTAGCGGGAGGGAAATCCTACAATGAGCAGTTCTTC. This codes for CSVEGLAGGKSYNEQFF.

The chain uses TRBV5-1 and TRBJ1-2; 7 bases align to TRBD1. Germline values: CDR1 SGHRS, CDR2 YFSETQ. Trimming cost V 4 bases and J 6 bases; bases outside gene matches: 9. The CDR3 runs to 14 residues. The CDR3 nucleotides read TGCGCCAGCAGCAGCCGACAGGGCTCCGATGGCTACACCTTC. As protein: CASSSRQGSDGYTF.

The V and J genes are TRBV2 and TRBJ1-5, with D perhaps matching TRBD1 (6 bases). This CDR3 spans 14 amino acids. Between the trimmed V and J ends, which lost 3 bases and 3 bases, there was a span of 9 bases. CDR1 SNHLY and CDR2 FYNNEI come from the germline V gene. The CDR3 is CASSDGGANQPQHF. The CDR3 DNA is TGTGCCAGCAGTGATGGGGGGGCCAATCAGCCCCAGCATTTT.

The rearrangement joins TRBV7-2 to TRBJ1-1; D perhaps matches TRBD1 (5 bases). V shed 5 bases and J shed 4 bases, with 11 bases lying between them. Germline-derived CDR1 and CDR2 are SGHTA and FQGNSA. The CDR3 length is 13 residues. CDR3 amino acids: CASSPVGGTEAFF. The CDR3 region has the DNA TGTGCCAGCAGCCCAGTGGGGGGCACTGAAGCTTTCTTT.

The rearrangement uses TRBV5-6 and TRBJ2-2; 10 bases agree with TRBD1. CDR1 and CDR2 (germline): SGHDT, YYEEEE. V was pared by 5 bases and J by 7 bases, with 2 bases of the junction left unmatched. The CDR3 length is 13 residues. This CDR3 reads CASRTGGLGELFF. The CDR3 bases are TGTGCCAGCAGGACAGGGGGCCTCGGGGAGCTGTTTTTT.

This clonotype was seen only a few times. The chain uses TRBV14 and TRBJ2-1, with 10 bases that match TRBD2. The CDR3 has 15 amino acids. CDR1 and CDR2 from the germline V gene are SGHDN and FVKESK. V gave up 0 bases and J gave up 10 bases; unmatched junction bases: 6. CDR3 protein: CASSQEAGGPWEQFF. The DNA of the CDR3 is TGTGCCAGCAGCCAAGAAGCGGGGGGGCCATGGGAGCAGTTCTTC.

This clonotype turned up a few times. This chain joins TRBV5-1 and TRBJ1-1, with D hard to call. The V gene lost 0 bases and the J gene lost 9 bases, with 12 bases spanning the gap. The CDR3 is 13 amino acids. From germline, CDR1 is SGHRS and CDR2 YFSETQ. CDR3 nucleotide sequence: TGCGCCAGCAGCTTGGCCAAGGCAGCGAAAGCTTTCTTT. This sequence encodes CASSLAKAAKAFF.

The chain uses TRBV5-1 and TRBJ2-5, with 11 bases identical to TRBD2. This CDR3 region has 17 residues. Germline loops: CDR1 SGHRS, CDR2 YFSETQ. The junction had 9 bases not matched to a gene; V was cut back by 0 bases and J by 5 bases. This CDR3 reads CASSLAPSGGPFETQYF. CDR3 nucleotides: TGCGCCAGCAGCTTGGCCCCTAGCGGGGGGCCATTCGAGACCCAGTACTTC.

J is TRBJ1-3 and V is TRBV20-1; D is possibly TRBD1 (5 bases). Germline V gives CDR1 DFQATT, CDR2 SNEGSKA (reference sequence). This CDR3 is built from 13 residues. V dropped 3 bases and J dropped 5 bases, with 11 bases sitting between them. CDR3 sequence reads: CSARTEIRNTIYF. CDR3 in DNA: TGCAGTGCTAGGACAGAAATTCGAAACACCATATATTTT.